This record looks at one TCR beta chain sequence and its context. Its antigen is unidentified. Profiling relied on immunoSEQ multiplex PCR, and the TCRdb table lists in-frame clones only, not all of them. The sample lists 150,000 to 200,000 clones; approximately 86% were seen once. The sample comes from a study of cytomegalovirus exposure and HLA in healthy donors. Study overall: A later analysis reported the 120 or so validation repertoires used the same platform as the 666 first-cohort repertoires.

Whole-study findings and limits: In vitro confirmation showed a few CMV-associated chains to be CMV antigen specific. That first-cohort TCR clusters tended to co-occur in the 120 or so validation repertoires was found in a later analysis. Among TCR sequences, most were rare, though some public TCRs appeared in many donors.

What was sequenced was PBMCs. This clonotype was sampled from a man aged 18 to 35 in good health and CMV-seropositive.

The CDR3 loop reads CASSSELAVSTGELFF. CDR3 nucleotides: TGTGCCAGCAGTTCAGAACTAGCGGTCAGCACCGGGGAGCTGTTTTTT. This chain uses TRBV6-5 with TRBJ2-2; the match to TRBD2 covers 8 bases. In germline, CDR1 is MNHEY, CDR2 SVGAGI. With V trimmed by 4 bases and J by 4 bases, 8 bases remained unmatched. The CDR3 runs 16 residues.